This passage covers 17 T cell receptor beta chains from one sample sequenced in a study of control samples from healthy donors and cancer patients. TCRdb's table, derived via immunoSEQ multiplex PCR, lists solely in-frame clones and lacks some. The sample contains about 130,000 clones, approximately 92% of which appear only once. The sequenced material came from PBMCs. The receptors were sampled from an elderly man with head and neck cancer.

The rearrangement joins TRBV27 to TRBJ2-1, with D unresolved. The germline V gene encodes CDR1 MNHEY and CDR2 SMNVEV (reference sequence). CDR3 length equals 15 residues. V was pared by 3 bases and J by 0 bases, with 9 bases between. The CDR3 DNA reads TGTGCCAGCAGTTTTCGGGCCAGCTCCTACAATGAGCAGTTCTTC. This codes for CASSFRASSYNEQFF.

J is TRBJ2-3 and V is TRBV2; 10 nucleotides align to TRBD2. The CDR3 totals 14 residues. Germline lookup yields CDR1 SNHLY and CDR2 FYNNEI. V shed 6 bases and J 9 bases; nucleotides not matched to a gene: 9. Written as DNA, the CDR3 is TGTGCCAGCAGCTCTAGCGGGAGCCCCGGGACGCAGTATTTT. Protein: CASSSSGSPGTQYF.

The chain employs TRBV5-1 and TRBJ1-4, with D possibly being TRBD1 (5 bases). V lost 6 bases and J 8 bases, leaving 20 bases between the germline ends. The CDR3 is made up of 15 amino acids. CDR1 SGHRS and CDR2 YFSETQ come from the germline V gene. The CDR3 protein is CASKITGTPREKLFF. The CDR3 DNA follows: TGCGCCAGCAAGATAACCGGGACTCCAAGGGAAAAACTGTTTTTT.

The chain carries TRBV5-1 and TRBJ2-3, with 14 bases identical to TRBD2. Trimming removed 7 bases from V and 1 base from J; junction bases left unmatched: 5. The CDR3 is 16 residues long. Germline V gene data show CDR1 as SGHRS and CDR2 as YFSETQ. As DNA, the CDR3 is TGCGCCAGCGACGCGGGACTAGCGGGGGGCACAGATACGCAGTATTTT. Translating gives CASDAGLAGGTDTQYF.

The rearrangement uses TRBV6-5 and TRBJ2-3, with D hard to call. Deletions cut 4 bases from V and 0 bases from J, with 8 bases between. CDR1 is MNHEY and CDR2 is SVGAGI in the germline V gene. This CDR3 region has 14 residues. CDR3 amino acids: CASSSRHSTDTQYF. The CDR3 DNA sequence: TGTGCCAGCAGTTCCCGACACAGCACAGATACGCAGTATTTT.

The V call is TRBV3-1 (or the pseudogene TRBV3-2), the J call TRBJ2-7, with TRBD1 as a possible D gene (6 bases). Trimming removed 4 bases at V and 4 bases at J, with 11 bases between. CDR1 and CDR2 (germline): LGHDT, YNNKEL (reference sequence). The CDR3 totals 13 residues. This CDR3 is CASSRGQLYEQYF. DNA for the CDR3: TGTGCCAGCAGCCGAGGACAGCTTTACGAGCAGTACTTC.

The genes are TRBV13 and TRBJ2-2; no clear D gene. This CDR3 spans 14 amino acids. With 5 bases removed from V and 3 bases from J, the gap between germline ends came to 10 bases. Germline V CDR1 and CDR2: PRHDT, FYEKMQ (reference sequence). The chain's CDR3 is CASSPPDYTGELFF. The CDR3 DNA reads as TGTGCCAGCAGCCCCCCGGATTACACCGGGGAGCTGTTTTTT. The complete variable domain, with remaining parts taken from reference TRBV13 and TRBJ2-2, reads AAGVIQSPRHLIKEKRETATLKCYPIPRHDTVYWYQQGPGQDPQFLISFYEKMQSDKGSIPDRFSAQQFSDYHSELNMSSLELGDSALYFCASSPPDYTGELFFGEGSRLTVL.

This rearrangement joins TRBV11-2 to TRBJ2-2; 12 bases map to TRBD1. V shed 6 bases, J shed 3 bases, and the junction held 2 bases outside the gene matches. CDR1 SGHAT and CDR2 FQNNGV come from the germline V gene. This CDR3 is built from 15 residues. CDR3 protein: CASRGQGAYTGELFF. The CDR3 DNA reads as TGTGCCAGCAGGGGACAGGGGGCGTACACCGGGGAGCTGTTTTTT. Supplemented by reference TRBV11-2 and TRBJ2-2, the full variable domain reads EAGVAQSPRYKIIEKRQSVAFWCNPISGHATLYWYQQILGQGPKLLIQFQNNGVVDDSQLPKDRFSAERLKGVDSTLKIQPAKLEDSAVYLCASRGQGAYTGELFFGEGSRLTVL.

This sequence joins TRBV7-2 and TRBJ1-1; the D is unclear. The CDR3 sequence is 14 residues long. Trimming pared 3 bases from V and 3 bases from J, leaving 11 bases between. The germline V gene encodes CDR1 SGHTA and CDR2 FQGNSA. CDR3 region: CASSFPGRDTEAFF. The DNA for the CDR3 is TGTGCCAGCAGCTTTCCAGGACGGGACACTGAAGCTTTCTTT.

The chain is built from TRBV6-2 or TRBV6-3 and TRBJ2-1, with D possibly being TRBD2 (5 bases). CDR1 is MNHEY, CDR2 SVGEGT, per germline. This CDR3 is built from 13 residues. The V gene lost 3 bases and the J gene lost 10 bases, with 13 bases spanning the gap. The CDR3 loop reads CASSYRGTSEQFF. DNA for the CDR3: TGTGCCAGCAGTTATCGGGGTACTTCAGAGCAGTTCTTC.

The chain uses TRBV19 and TRBJ2-1; no firm D call. The CDR3 contains 14 residues. Trimming shortened V by 5 bases and J by 11 bases, and 19 bases separated the two germline ends. CDR1 and CDR2 (germline): LNHDA, SQIVND (reference sequence). The CDR3 nucleotides are TGTGCCAGTAGTGCCTCGGACCCCAGGAATAAGCAGTTCTTC. It codes for CASSASDPRNKQFF.

This rearrangement joins TRBV24-1 to TRBJ2-7; 9 positions match TRBD1. The CDR3 contains 19 residues. The germline gives CDR1 KGHDR, CDR2 SFDVKD. Germline trimming cut 3 bases from V and 3 bases from J; bases unmatched to any gene: 17. The CDR3 DNA reads TGTGCCACCAGTGATATCTCTCCTGGGGGACAGGGTATTTTCTACGAGCAGTACTTC. Protein: CATSDISPGGQGIFYEQYF.

The chain carries TRBV4-1 and TRBJ2-1; D possibly corresponds to TRBD2 (6 bases). Trimming cost V 4 bases and J 0 bases, with 16 bases left between them. The CDR3 is 17 amino acids. Germline V gene sequence: CDR1 MGHRA, CDR2 YSYEKL. CDR3 residues: CASSLVGGKSSYNEQFF. CDR3 sequence (DNA): TGCGCCAGCAGCCTGGTCGGGGGAAAGAGCTCCTACAATGAGCAGTTCTTC.

The chain employs TRBV6-5 and TRBJ1-2; D uncertain. The CDR3 totals 12 residues. Germline assignment: CDR1 MNHEY and CDR2 SVGAGI. V lost 5 bases to trimming and J lost 1 base, with 5 bases between them. The chain's CDR3 is CASSQNNYGYTF. CDR3 sequence (DNA): TGTGCCAGCAGTCAGAATAACTATGGCTACACCTTC.

V is TRBV10-3 and J is TRBJ1-1; weak D call: TRBD1 (6 bases). In germline, CDR1 is ENHRY, CDR2 SYGVKD. The CDR3 has 14 residues. Trimming took off 2 bases at V and 5 bases at J, with 12 bases between the two ends. The CDR3 bases are TGTGCCATCAGTGAGGTCCGGCAGGGGACTGAAGCTTTCTTT. This sequence encodes CAISEVRQGTEAFF.

The chain is built from TRBV12-5 and TRBJ2-2; no clear D. The CDR3 covers 21 residues. V was cut by 5 bases and J by 2 bases, with 30 bases left in between. Germline loops: CDR1 LGHNT, CDR2 FRNRAP. CDR3 sequence (DNA): TGTGCTAGTGGTGTAACAGTGCGTCCTGTTCAAAGACACCCAAACACCGGGGAGCTGTTTTTT. It yields the protein CASGVTVRPVQRHPNTGELFF.

Only one count was recorded for this clone. The chain couples TRBV7-9 to TRBJ1-1; the match to TRBD1 covers 11 bases. The germline gives CDR1 SEHNR, CDR2 FQNEAQ (reference sequence). CDR3 length equals 14 residues. V was clipped by 4 bases and J by 4 bases; unmatched bases: 2. Here the CDR3 reads CASSSDRGRTEAFF. As DNA, the CDR3 is TGTGCCAGCAGCTCGGACAGGGGGCGCACTGAAGCTTTCTTT.